The 3 T cell receptor beta chains listed next were all sequenced from one sample in a study of T-cell memory formation after mild COVID-19. TCRdb independently ran MiXCR on the 5' RACE reads; one entry per CDR3 protein. The repertoire holds 550,000 to 600,000 distinct CDR3 sequences, with roughly 17% as singletons. Sequenced sample: PBMCs or a T cell subset sorted from them (not recorded which). These receptors came from an adult woman who had mild COVID-19 (a few samples of this study predate the infection). Cell type and time point are not known.

V is TRBV20-1 and J is TRBJ1-1; no clear D gene. Germline CDR1 and CDR2: DFQATT and SNEGSKA (reference sequence). Trimming took 3 bases from V and 0 from J, leaving 8 bases between them. This CDR3 has 13 residues. CDR3 loop: CSARSRLNTEAFF. As DNA, the CDR3 is TGCAGTGCTAGGAGCAGATTGAACACTGAAGCTTTCTTT.

This clonotype was counted between two and nine times. This chain links TRBV24-1 with TRBJ2-3, with 8 bases fitting TRBD2. The CDR3 is 14 amino acids. Germline lookup yields CDR1 KGHDR and CDR2 SFDVKD. Trimming cost V 10 bases and J 5 bases; bases outside gene matches: 10. CDR3: CATTGGAEVDTQYF. CDR3 nucleotides: TGTGCCACTACGGGAGGGGCCGAAGTAGATACGCAGTATTTT.

This clonotype was picked up a small number of times. The chain carries TRBV5-4 and TRBJ2-7; 10 nucleotides match TRBD1. CDR1 and CDR2 (germline): SGHNT, YYREEE (reference sequence). The CDR3 sequence is 15 residues long. V lost 7 bases, J lost 5 bases, and 12 bases stayed unmatched. In DNA, the CDR3 is TGTGCCAGCCACGGTGTTGACAGGGGGCCCCACGAGCAGTACTTC. It is translated as CASHGVDRGPHEQYF.